The clone carrying this T cell receptor (beta chain) was detected only a few times. Its antigen is as yet unknown. Both 60 Vbeta primers and 13 Jbeta primers went into the PCR. Clones were read by immunoSEQ multiplex PCR, and TCRdb kept only the in-frame ones, dropping some. This sample has under 150,000 clones, with approximately 80% found just once. The sample originates from a study of cytomegalovirus exposure and HLA in healthy donors. The study, taken as a whole, reports: The authors later found HLA-associated TCR beta chains more clonally expanded than equally common others.

This receptor was taken from a middle-aged woman in good health and CMV-seronegative. The sample comprised PBMCs.

The CDR3 DNA reads TGCAGTGCTAGATGGGGCGAAGAAGCTTTCTTT. The encoded protein is CSARWGEEAFF. The rearrangement joins TRBV20-1 to TRBJ1-1; possibly TRBD1 for D (5 bases). Between the trimmed V and J ends, which lost 2 bases and 8 bases, there was a span of 9 bases. The CDR3 extends over 11 amino acids. In germline, CDR1 is DFQATT, CDR2 SNEGSKA (reference sequence).